The rows below give T cell receptor beta chains drawn from one sample of a study of identical twins. TCRdb ran MiXCR on the 5' RACE reads and lists one entry per CDR3 protein. The table lists roughly 1.6 million distinct CDR3 sequences, 32% of them singletons, with about 0.27% in the top ten. Specimen: cord blood. These TCRs come from a newborn girl in good health. Both conserved end residues are part of each CDR3. D genes are given only for firm matches. Some rows have no size entry. The others give once, few or many, or a class for an expanded clone.

>TRBJ2-5|TRBV9|-|-
CASSVGIQETQYF
TGTGCCAGCAGCGTTGGCATCCAAGAGACCCAGTACTTC
>TRBJ2-2|TRBV29-1|few|-
CSVEWGTGELFF
TGCAGCGTTGAATGGGGTACCGGGGAGCTGTTTTTT
>TRBJ1-5|TRBV7-9|few|-
CASSSIGREAGVNQPQHF
TGTGCCAGCAGCTCAATAGGACGGGAAGCAGGGGTGAATCAGCCCCAGCATTTT
>TRBJ1-4|TRBV28|few|TRBD1
CASSAPQGGGGKLFF
TGTGCCAGCAGTGCCCCCCAGGGGGGTGGAGGAAAACTGTTTTTT
>TRBJ2-3|TRBV15|-|-
CATSRDSPDTQYF
TGTGCCACCAGCAGAGACAGCCCAGATACGCAGTATTTT
>TRBJ2-7|TRBV18|few|TRBD2
CASSPLSGTSASEQYF
TGTGCCAGCTCACCACTATCCGGGACTAGCGCAAGCGAGCAGTACTTC
>TRBJ2-2|TRBV12-3/TRBV12-4|once|TRBD2
CASSLAGTSGRAGELFF
TGTGCCAGCAGTTTAGCCGGGACTAGCGGGAGGGCCGGGGAGCTGTTTTTT
>TRBJ2-2|TRBV10-3|-|TRBD2
CATGLAGENTGELFF
TGTGCCACAGGACTAGCGGGGGAGAACACCGGGGAGCTGTTTTTT
>TRBJ1-1|TRBV30|-|-
CAWGSGQIEAFF
TGTGCCTGGGGATCCGGCCAAATTGAAGCTTTCTTT
>TRBJ1-1|TRBV11-2|-|-
CLDGARNTEAFF
TGCCTAGATGGGGCAAGGAACACTGAAGCTTTCTTT
>TRBJ1-5|TRBV20-1|few|TRBD1
CSALGTGALNQPQHF
TGCAGTGCCCTTGGGACAGGGGCCCTAAATCAGCCCCAGCATTTT
>TRBJ1-1|TRBV5-1|-|TRBD1
CASSRSRGLIPEAFF
TGCGCCAGCAGCCGATCCAGGGGGCTAATCCCTGAAGCTTTCTTT
>TRBJ2-1|TRBV11-1|-|TRBD2
CASSRTTSGTYNEQFF
TGTGCCAGCAGCCGGACGACTAGCGGGACCTACAATGAGCAGTTCTTC
>TRBJ1-5|TRBV29-1|-|TRBD1
CSVGQGKGNNQPQHF
TGCAGCGTTGGACAGGGGAAGGGTAACAATCAGCCCCAGCATTTT
>TRBJ1-5|TRBV28|few|-
CASSFLPDPKGQPQHF
TGTGCCAGCAGTTTCCTACCGGACCCCAAGGGACAGCCCCAGCATTTT
>TRBJ2-2|TRBV5-4|few|TRBD2
CASSRTGLAGFSSTGELFF
TGTGCCAGCAGCCGAACGGGACTAGCGGGTTTCTCGAGCACCGGGGAGCTGTTTTTT
>TRBJ2-7|TRBV10-3|many|TRBD2
CAITRNSGTEQYF
TGTGCCATCACGCGAAACAGCGGGACCGAGCAGTACTTC
>TRBJ1-1|TRBV12-3/TRBV12-4|-|-
CASSFDTNTEAFF
TGTGCCAGCAGTTTCGACACGAACACTGAAGCTTTCTTT
>TRBJ2-3|TRBV2|few|-
CASRRTSSTDTQYF
TGTGCCAGCAGGAGGACTTCTAGCACAGATACGCAGTATTTT
>TRBJ1-1|TRBV11-2|-|TRBD1
CASSQTGTGIFTEAFF
TGTGCCAGCAGCCAAACCGGGACAGGGATCTTCACTGAAGCTTTCTTT
>TRBJ2-2|TRBV20-1|once|TRBD2
CSARDGTSGINTGELFF
TGCAGTGCTAGAGATGGCACTAGCGGGATTAACACCGGGGAGCTGTTTTTT
>TRBJ1-5|TRBV20-1|-|-
CSARDLRGTHQPQHF
TGCAGTGCTAGAGACCTGAGGGGCACCCATCAGCCCCAGCATTTT
>TRBJ2-1|TRBV4-1|few|-
CASSQGTLTYNEQFF
TGCGCCAGCAGCCAAGGGACACTTACCTACAATGAGCAGTTCTTC
>TRBJ1-5|TRBV18|-|-
CASSLTGIGQPQHF
TGTGCCAGCTCCCTCACAGGGATCGGGCAGCCCCAGCATTTT
>TRBJ1-2|TRBV3-1|-|-
CASSQMWGIYGYTF
TGTGCCAGCAGCCAAATGTGGGGGATCTATGGCTACACCTTC
>TRBJ2-1|TRBV18|-|TRBD1
CASSSATGMDNEQFF
TGTGCCAGCTCATCCGCGACAGGGATGGACAATGAGCAGTTCTTC
>TRBJ2-7|TRBV28|few|TRBD2
CASIGVGAGGGSYEQYF
TGTGCCAGCATTGGGGTAGGAGCGGGAGGGGGTTCCTACGAGCAGTACTTC
>TRBJ1-1|TRBV28|-|TRBD1
CASSPRDRGFTEAFF
TGTGCCAGCAGCCCCCGGGACAGGGGATTCACTGAAGCTTTCTTT
>TRBJ2-1|TRBV20-1|-|TRBD2
CSASDLAGDYNEQFF
TGCAGTGCTAGCGACCTAGCGGGGGACTACAATGAGCAGTTCTTC
>TRBJ2-7|TRBV20-1|-|TRBD1
CSAGDRVAYEQYF
TGCAGTGCCGGGGACAGGGTGGCCTACGAGCAGTACTTC
>TRBJ1-2|TRBV6-6|-|TRBD1
CASSYYKQGYGYTF
TGTGCCAGCAGTTACTACAAACAGGGGTATGGCTACACCTTC
>TRBJ2-7|TRBV11-2|-|-
CASRLFGRPSYEQYF
TGTGCCAGCAGGCTCTTCGGGAGACCCTCCTACGAGCAGTACTTC
>TRBJ2-7|TRBV20-1|few|-
CSARVIAGPYEQYF
TGCAGTGCTAGAGTAATCGCGGGGCCCTACGAGCAGTACTTC
>TRBJ1-5|TRBV20-1|-|-
CSARDSYGSNQPQHF
TGCAGTGCTAGAGATTCATATGGTTCCAATCAGCCCCAGCATTTT
>TRBJ2-1|TRBV20-1|few|-
CSARRGPEFNEQFF
TGCAGTGCTAGAAGAGGTCCCGAGTTCAATGAGCAGTTCTTC
>TRBJ1-4|TRBV6-6|-|-
CASSYSGTGVTNEKLFF
TGTGCCAGCAGTTACTCGGGAACAGGAGTAACTAATGAAAAACTGTTTTTT
>TRBJ2-3|TRBV29-1|-|-
CSVGPTAVTSTDTQYF
TGCAGCGTTGGTCCCACAGCGGTTACTAGCACAGATACGCAGTATTTT
>TRBJ2-3|TRBV12-3/TRBV12-4|few|-
CASSFLAFTDTQYF
TGTGCCAGCAGTTTTCTAGCCTTCACAGATACGCAGTATTTT
>TRBJ1-6|TRBV2|-|-
CASTLEGNSPLHF
TGTGCCAGCACCCTTGAGGGCAATTCACCCCTCCACTTT
>TRBJ2-1|TRBV10-2|-|-
CASRTGQETQFF
TGCGCCAGCAGGACAGGTCAAGAGACCCAGTTCTTC
>TRBJ1-4|TRBV6-5|-|-
CASRGEDGGNEKLFF
TGTGCCAGCAGGGGAGAGGACGGAGGAAATGAAAAACTGTTTTTT
>TRBJ2-3|TRBV19|-|-
CASSIQGMTDTQYF
TGTGCCAGTAGTATACAGGGTATGACAGATACGCAGTATTTT
>TRBJ2-3|TRBV10-3|-|-
CAIRGPEVDTQYF
TGTGCCATCCGGGGACCGGAGGTAGATACGCAGTATTTT
>TRBJ2-5|TRBV24-1|-|TRBD1
CATSDLGDSGVQETQYF
TGTGCCACCAGTGATTTGGGGGACAGCGGCGTACAAGAGACCCAGTACTTC
>TRBJ1-1|TRBV10-3|few|-
CAISEPGRGLNTEAFF
TGTGCCATCAGTGAACCGGGACGGGGCTTGAACACTGAAGCTTTCTTT
>TRBJ2-7|TRBV4-2|many|-
CASSQDLGRTFSYEQYF
TGTGCCAGCAGCCAAGATCTGGGCAGAACCTTCTCCTACGAGCAGTACTTC
>TRBJ1-2|TRBV4-1|-|TRBD1
CASSQDQGTGALHYGYTF
TGCGCCAGCAGCCAAGATCAGGGGACAGGGGCCCTTCACTATGGCTACACCTTC
>TRBJ2-1|TRBV5-1|few|TRBD2
CASSLEVRTSAYNEQFF
TGCGCCAGCAGCTTGGAAGTTAGGACTAGTGCCTACAATGAGCAGTTCTTC
>TRBJ1-1|TRBV2|-|-
CASSVRGTPNTEAFF
TGTGCCAGCAGCGTGAGGGGGACACCGAACACTGAAGCTTTCTTT
>TRBJ1-6|TRBV12-3/TRBV12-4|-|TRBD1
CASRGQMDNSPLHF
TGTGCCAGCAGGGGACAGATGGATAATTCACCCCTCCACTTT
>TRBJ2-3|TRBV4-1|few|TRBD2
CASSQFSPPLAGGKWGTDTQYF
TGCGCCAGCAGCCAATTCTCTCCACCCCTAGCGGGGGGTAAGTGGGGCACAGATACGCAGTATTTT
>TRBJ2-1|TRBV7-2|-|-
CASSLETSSSYNEQSF
TGTGCCAGCAGCTTGGAGACCTCCAGCTCCTACAATGAGCAGTCCTTC
>TRBJ2-7|TRBV20-1|-|TRBD2
CSARDPILAGSYEQYF
TGCAGTGCTAGAGACCCGATTCTAGCGGGGTCTTACGAGCAGTACTTC
>TRBJ2-7|TRBV6-4|-|-
CASSEGTGAFYEQYF
TGTGCCAGCAGTGAAGGAACAGGAGCCTTCTACGAGCAGTACTTC
>TRBJ2-7|TRBV5-1|-|-
CASSLQGFGYEQYF
TGCGCCAGCAGCTTGCAGGGGTTTGGATACGAGCAGTACTTC
>TRBJ2-5|TRBV28|-|TRBD2
CASSLGEGTQQETQYF
TGTGCCAGCAGTTTGGGGGAGGGCACCCAGCAAGAGACCCAGTACTTC
>TRBJ2-7|TRBV20-1|few|TRBD2
CSARPGLAPPYEQYF
TGCAGTGCTAGACCGGGACTAGCTCCTCCCTACGAGCAGTACTTC
>TRBJ2-7|TRBV6-1|once|TRBD1
CASSIRDRVDEQYF
TGTGCCAGCAGTATCCGGGACAGGGTGGACGAGCAGTACTTC
>TRBJ2-1|TRBV2|-|-
CASRRSGPRFF
TGTGCCAGCAGGCGCAGCGGGCCCCGGTTCTTC
>TRBJ2-3|TRBV11-2|-|TRBD2
CASSLGASSGGEYTQYF
TGTGCCAGCAGCTTAGGGGCATCTAGCGGGGGGGAGTATACGCAGTATTTT